Listed below are T cell receptor beta chains from one sample, sequenced in a study of T cell responses to AZD1222 COVID-19 vaccine. Profiling relied on immunoSEQ multiplex PCR, and the TCRdb table lists in-frame clones only, not all of them. This sample has more than 60,000 clones, with over 75% found just once. The material was peripheral blood, obtained on day 0 of AZD1222 vaccination. All receptors come from an adult in good health. Both conserved end residues are part of each CDR3. Fields, in order: clone size, J gene, D gene, V gene, CDR3 protein, CDR3 DNA. A D gene is named only where the DNA matches it firmly. Expanded clones get a size class; other rows say once, few or many, or leave the size out.

>once|TRBJ2-3|TRBD2|TRBV9
CASSASEPGGRPMDTQYF
TGTGCCAGCAGCGCGTCAGAGCCGGGGGGACGGCCCATGGATACGCAGTATTTT
>-|TRBJ2-2|-|TRBV27
CASSFGYAQGGWTGELFF
TGTGCCAGCAGTTTCGGGTACGCGCAGGGCGGATGGACCGGGGAGCTGTTTTTT
>-|TRBJ1-5|TRBD1|TRBV7-9
CASSQAGQGIVQPQHF
TGTGCCAGCAGCCAAGCGGGACAGGGGATTGTTCAGCCCCAGCATTTT
>-|TRBJ1-3|-|TRBV7-2
CASSRDTSSSGNTIYF
TGTGCCAGCAGTCGGGACACTTCGAGCTCTGGAAACACCATATATTTT
>-|TRBJ2-7|-|TRBV28
CASSPVYDMTVEQYF
TGTGCCAGCAGCCCAGTATACGACATGACCGTCGAGCAGTACTTC
>-|TRBJ2-3|-|TRBV28
CASSLSAGTSDTQYF
TGTGCCAGCAGTTTAAGTGCTGGGACTTCAGATACGCAGTATTTT
>-|TRBJ1-1|TRBD1|TRBV27
CASSPGQGLGTEAFF
TGTGCCAGCAGTCCAGGACAGGGTCTTGGGACTGAAGCTTTCTTT
>-|TRBJ2-1|-|TRBV12-3/TRBV12-4
CASSAPGNEQFF
TGTGCCAGCAGCGCACCGGGCAATGAGCAGTTCTTC
>few|TRBJ2-3|TRBD2|TRBV5-1
CASSLVRSGGASDTQYF
TGCGCCAGCAGCTTGGTGCGTAGCGGGGGGGCATCAGATACGCAGTATTTT
>few|TRBJ1-6|-|TRBV3-1/TRBV3-2
CASSQDTAVPNSPLHF
TGTGCCAGCAGCCAAGATACGGCCGTACCTAATTCACCCCTCCACTTT
>-|TRBJ2-3|TRBD2|TRBV7-2
CASSPPGGAPTDTQYF
TGTGCCAGCAGCCCCCCGGGGGGAGCCCCCACAGATACGCAGTATTTT
>-|TRBJ1-2|TRBD1|TRBV28
CASSPPGRGQMLYGYTF
TGTGCCAGCAGCCCCCCAGGGAGGGGGCAAATGCTCTATGGCTACACCTTC
>-|TRBJ1-3|-|TRBV5-8
CASSLGVEGSSGNTIYF
TGTGCCAGCAGTCTCGGGGTTGAAGGAAGCTCTGGAAACACCATATATTTT
>-|TRBJ1-5|-|TRBV6-6
CASRDLGGQYQPQHF
TGTGCCAGCAGGGATCTTGGGGGCCAATATCAGCCCCAGCATTTT
>once|TRBJ2-1|-|TRBV4-2
CASSQEISSLDRSNEQFF
TGTGCCAGCAGCCAAGAAATCAGTAGTCTAGACCGATCCAATGAGCAGTTCTTC
>-|TRBJ2-1|TRBD2|TRBV28
CASSFGGEGNEQFF
TGTGCCAGCAGTTTCGGGGGGGAGGGTAATGAGCAGTTCTTC
>-|TRBJ2-7|TRBD1|TRBV2
CASNRQGDPSYEQYF
TGTGCCAGCAATCGACAGGGAGACCCCTCCTACGAGCAGTACTTC
>-|TRBJ2-2|-|TRBV27
CASSLSRTGELFF
TGTGCCAGCAGTTTATCGCGGACCGGGGAGCTGTTTTTT
>-|TRBJ1-2|-|TRBV28
CASSLGQEGGYTF
TGTGCCAGCAGTTTAGGGCAGGAAGGTGGCTACACCTTC
>-|TRBJ1-5|TRBD1|TRBV19
CASSRTGTDNSNQPQHF
TGTGCCAGTAGTCGGACCGGGACAGATAATAGCAATCAGCCCCAGCATTTT
>medium-sized|TRBJ1-5|TRBD1|TRBV7-3
CASSTRGTGVYSNQPQHF
TGTGCCAGCAGCACAAGGGGGACAGGGGTGTATAGCAATCAGCCCCAGCATTTT
>-|TRBJ2-7|-|TRBV18
CASSPVRDGPYEQYF
TGTGCCAGCTCACCCGTACGGGACGGCCCCTACGAGCAGTACTTC
>-|TRBJ2-2|TRBD2|TRBV7-2
CASSLASAHGQRGAGELFF
TGTGCCAGCAGCTTAGCTTCGGCCCATGGCCAGCGGGGGGCCGGGGAGCTGTTTTTT
>-|TRBJ1-3|-|TRBV7-6
CASSSGRDIGNTIYF
TGTGCCAGCAGCTCCGGTAGGGACATCGGAAACACCATATATTTT
>-|TRBJ1-5|-|TRBV24-1
CATSDLNKNAHQPQHF
TGTGCCACCAGTGATTTGAACAAAAACGCTCATCAGCCCCAGCATTTT
>once|TRBJ2-5|TRBD2|TRBV5-1
CASRIISGRETQYF
TGCGCCAGCAGGATCATTAGCGGGAGAGAGACCCAGTACTTC
>-|TRBJ2-7|-|TRBV14
CASSQPGHYYEQYF
TGTGCCAGCAGCCAACCGGGACACTACTACGAGCAGTACTTC
>-|TRBJ2-7|-|TRBV9
CASSVGSVIYEQYF
TGTGCCAGCAGCGTAGGCAGCGTGATCTACGAGCAGTACTTC
>-|TRBJ2-2|-|TRBV4-2
CASSRAVWGTGELFF
TGTGCCAGCAGCCGGGCGGTTTGGGGCACCGGGGAGCTGTTTTTT